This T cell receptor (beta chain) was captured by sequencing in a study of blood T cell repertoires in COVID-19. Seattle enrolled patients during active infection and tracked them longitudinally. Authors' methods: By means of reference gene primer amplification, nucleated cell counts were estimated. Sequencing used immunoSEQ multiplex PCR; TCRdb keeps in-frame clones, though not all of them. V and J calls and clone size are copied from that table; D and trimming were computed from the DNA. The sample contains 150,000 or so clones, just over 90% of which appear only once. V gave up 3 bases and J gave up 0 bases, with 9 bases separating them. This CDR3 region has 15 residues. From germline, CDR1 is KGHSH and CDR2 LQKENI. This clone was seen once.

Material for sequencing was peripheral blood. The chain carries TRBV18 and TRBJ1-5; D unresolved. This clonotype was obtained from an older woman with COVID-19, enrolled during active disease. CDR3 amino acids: CASSPAQISNQPQHF. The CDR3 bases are TGTGCCAGCTCACCGGCACAGATTAGCAATCAGCCCCAGCATTTT.